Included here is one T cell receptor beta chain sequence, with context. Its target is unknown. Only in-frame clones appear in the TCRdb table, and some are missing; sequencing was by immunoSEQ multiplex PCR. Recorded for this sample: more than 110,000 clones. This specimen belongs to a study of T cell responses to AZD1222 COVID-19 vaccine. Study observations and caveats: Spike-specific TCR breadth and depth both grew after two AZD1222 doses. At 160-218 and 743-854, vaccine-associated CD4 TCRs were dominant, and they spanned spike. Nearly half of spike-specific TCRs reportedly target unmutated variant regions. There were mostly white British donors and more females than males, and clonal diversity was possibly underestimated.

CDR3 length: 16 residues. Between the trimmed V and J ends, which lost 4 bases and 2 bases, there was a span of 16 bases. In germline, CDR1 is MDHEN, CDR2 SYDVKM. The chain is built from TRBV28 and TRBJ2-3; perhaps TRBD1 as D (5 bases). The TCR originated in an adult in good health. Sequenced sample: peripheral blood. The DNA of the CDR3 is TGTGCCAGCAGTTGGGTGGCAGGGCTGGACACAGATACGCAGTATTTT. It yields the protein CASSWVAGLDTDTQYF. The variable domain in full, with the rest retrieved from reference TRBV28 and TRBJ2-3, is DVKVTQSSRYLVKRTGEKVFLECVQDMDHENMFWYRQDPGLGLRLIYFSYDVKMKEKGDIPEGYSVSREKKERFSLILESASTNQTSMYLCASSWVAGLDTDTQYFGPGTRLTVL.